A selection of T cell receptor beta chains follows, all from one sample in a study of blood T cell repertoires in COVID-19. Profiled with immunoSEQ multiplex PCR; TCRdb holds only in-frame clones, not every one. Of about 15,000 clones listed, about 91% are singletons. The sequencing input was peripheral blood. These receptors came from a human donor in a cohort sampled during active COVID-19. CDR3s include the opening cysteine and the closing phenylalanine or tryptophan. The D gene is left open where the match is weak. Clone size is not always given. Where it is, it says once, few, many or a class for expanded clones.

V: TRBV11-2
D: TRBD1
J: TRBJ2-4
size: NA
DNA: TGTGCCAGCAGCTTAGGCGAGGGGGCAAACATTCAGTACTTC
CDR3: CASSLGEGANIQYF

V: TRBV28
D: TRBD2
J: TRBJ2-7
size: NA
DNA: TGTGCCAGCAGTTTCTTCTTTGGACTAGCGGGAGGAACATACGAGCAGTACTTC
CDR3: CASSFFFGLAGGTYEQYF

V: TRBV28
D: TRBD2
J: TRBJ2-1
size: NA
DNA: TGTGCCAGCAGTTCCTCCGGGACTAGCGGGTTAGGAGAGCAGTTCTTC
CDR3: CASSSSGTSGLGEQFF

V: TRBV5-1
D: NA
J: TRBJ1-2
size: once
DNA: TGCGCCAGCAGCTTGACCTTACATCAGGGTGGCTACACCTTC
CDR3: CASSLTLHQGGYTF

V: TRBV10-1
D: NA
J: TRBJ2-1
size: NA
DNA: TGCGCCAGCGGGGACACTTACAATGAGCAGTTCTTC
CDR3: CASGDTYNEQFF

V: TRBV7-2
D: NA
J: TRBJ2-3
size: NA
DNA: TGTGCCAGCAGCTTAGTGCTAGCGGATACGCAGTATTTT
CDR3: CASSLVLADTQYF

V: TRBV5-4
D: TRBD1
J: TRBJ2-7
size: NA
DNA: TGTGCCAGCAGCTCCTCGGACAGGGGGATCCACGAGCAGTACTTC
CDR3: CASSSSDRGIHEQYF

V: TRBV10-3
D: NA
J: TRBJ2-2
size: NA
DNA: TGTGCCATCCATAGCGGGAACACCGGGGAGCTGTTTTTT
CDR3: CAIHSGNTGELFF

V: TRBV7-9
D: TRBD2
J: TRBJ2-3
size: once
DNA: TGTGCCAGCAGCTTATTCGCTAGCGGTAGCACAGATACGCAGTATTTT
CDR3: CASSLFASGSTDTQYF

V: TRBV6-6
D: NA
J: TRBJ2-5
size: NA
DNA: TGTGCCAGCACCCCAGGGGTCGGAGAGACCCAGTACTTC
CDR3: CASTPGVGETQYF

V: TRBV29-1
D: NA
J: TRBJ2-1
size: once
DNA: TGCAGCGTTGGAGGGCTATCCCTGTACAATGAGCAGTTCTTC
CDR3: CSVGGLSLYNEQFF

V: TRBV6-5
D: TRBD1
J: TRBJ1-2
size: NA
DNA: TGTGCCAGCAGTTACCCGGGACAGGGATTCTATGGCTACACCTTC
CDR3: CASSYPGQGFYGYTF

V: TRBV10-3
D: TRBD1
J: TRBJ2-6
size: NA
DNA: TGTGCCATCAGGCCAGGGGGCGCGGGCACTGGGGCCAACGTCCTGACTTTC
CDR3: CAIRPGGAGTGANVLTF

V: TRBV6-2/TRBV6-3
D: NA
J: TRBJ1-5
size: NA
DNA: TGTGCCAGCAGTGATCAGGCTCTCCGAAATCAGCCCCAGCATTTT
CDR3: CASSDQALRNQPQHF

V: TRBV7-9
D: NA
J: TRBJ2-7
size: NA
DNA: TGTGCCAGCAGCCCGCACACTAGTCCCGAGCAGTACTTC
CDR3: CASSPHTSPEQYF

V: TRBV19
D: TRBD2
J: TRBJ2-1
size: few
DNA: TGTGCCAGTAGTATAGGACTAGCGGGGCTATACAATGAGCAGTTCTTC
CDR3: CASSIGLAGLYNEQFF

V: TRBV19
D: TRBD1
J: TRBJ2-3
size: NA
DNA: TGTGCCAGTAGCCCGGACAGGGGCGGAGATACGCAGTATTTT
CDR3: CASSPDRGGDTQYF

V: TRBV28
D: NA
J: TRBJ1-2
size: NA
DNA: TGTGCCAGCAGTTTCGGAGGGGGCTACACCTTC
CDR3: CASSFGGGYTF

V: TRBV5-1
D: TRBD2
J: TRBJ2-3
size: NA
DNA: TGCGCCAGCAGCCCGGGACTAGCGGCCTTCTCACTTGGCACAGATACGCAGTATTTT
CDR3: CASSPGLAAFSLGTDTQYF

V: TRBV5-4
D: NA
J: TRBJ2-1
size: NA
DNA: TGTGCCAGCAGCCGGGTGGGTGAGCAGTTCTTC
CDR3: CASSRVGEQFF

V: TRBV29-1
D: TRBD1
J: TRBJ2-1
size: few
DNA: TGCAGCGTGCCTAAAGGGGGCGATATCCGGCGAGGCAATGAGCAGTTCTTC
CDR3: CSVPKGGDIRRGNEQFF

V: TRBV2
D: TRBD2
J: TRBJ2-1
size: once
DNA: TGTGCCAGCAGAGAGCTAAGCGGGATTTTGTACAATGAGCAGTTCTTC
CDR3: CASRELSGILYNEQFF

V: TRBV7-9
D: TRBD2
J: TRBJ2-5
size: NA
DNA: TGTGCCAGCAGCCCTGGGACTAGCGGGAAAGAGACCCAGTACTTC
CDR3: CASSPGTSGKETQYF

V: TRBV29-1
D: NA
J: TRBJ2-1
size: NA
DNA: TGCAGCGTAGAACCGGACAGAAGGTTCCATGAGCAGTTCTTC
CDR3: CSVEPDRRFHEQFF

V: TRBV29-1
D: TRBD2
J: TRBJ2-3
size: NA
DNA: TGCAGCGGCGCTAGCGGCTTCACAGATACGCAGTATTTT
CDR3: CSGASGFTDTQYF

V: TRBV2
D: TRBD2
J: TRBJ2-5
size: once
DNA: TGTGCCAGCAGGGGGACTAGCGGGAGCGCAGAGACCCAGTACTTC
CDR3: CASRGTSGSAETQYF

V: TRBV3-1/TRBV3-2
D: TRBD1
J: TRBJ2-2
size: NA
DNA: TGTGCCAGCAGGTCCCTAGGGGGCCCAATGCGGAACACCGGGGAGCTGTTTTTT
CDR3: CASRSLGGPMRNTGELFF

V: TRBV19
D: TRBD1
J: TRBJ1-4
size: once
DNA: TGTGCCAGTCGGGGACAGGGAGGAGGTGAAAAACTGTTTTTT
CDR3: CASRGQGGGEKLFF

V: TRBV28
D: TRBD1
J: TRBJ1-3
size: NA
DNA: TGTGCCAGCAGTGCCCCCCTTACAGGGGGTGGAAACACCATATATTTT
CDR3: CASSAPLTGGGNTIYF

V: TRBV5-5
D: NA
J: TRBJ1-1
size: once
DNA: TGTGCCAGCAGCTGGGGGTGGAGGGGCACTGAAGCTTTCTTT
CDR3: CASSWGWRGTEAFF

V: TRBV27
D: TRBD2
J: TRBJ2-7
size: NA
DNA: TGTGCCAGTCGACCCAGCGGGGGCTACGAGCAGTACTTC
CDR3: CASRPSGGYEQYF

V: TRBV21-1
D: NA
J: TRBJ1-6
size: once
DNA: TGTGCCAGCAGCAAGGCAGTTAATTCACCCCTCCACTTT
CDR3: CASSKAVNSPLHF

V: TRBV4-1
D: NA
J: TRBJ1-4
size: NA
DNA: TGCGCCAGCAGCCAAGATGGCGGGGGACGAACTAATGAAAAACTGTTTTTT
CDR3: CASSQDGGGRTNEKLFF

V: TRBV9
D: NA
J: TRBJ2-1
size: NA
DNA: TGTGCCAGCAGCGTAGGACTAGGACAGGTTGACGATGAGCAGTTCTTC
CDR3: CASSVGLGQVDDEQFF

V: TRBV15
D: NA
J: TRBJ2-5
size: NA
DNA: TGTGCCACCAGCAGAGGGGGCTTGGAAGAGACCCAGTACTTC
CDR3: CATSRGGLEETQYF

V: TRBV24-1
D: NA
J: TRBJ1-1
size: NA
DNA: TGTGCCACCAGGAACAGGATGGACAGAGCTTTCTTT
CDR3: CATRNRMDRAFF

V: TRBV5-4
D: NA
J: TRBJ2-7
size: NA
DNA: TGTGCCAGCAGCCCCGGACAGAGCTCCTACGAGCAGTACTTC
CDR3: CASSPGQSSYEQYF

V: TRBV6-5
D: NA
J: TRBJ2-7
size: NA
DNA: TGTGCCACCTACAGTGGGCTAGCGAATTCCTACGAGCAGTACTTC
CDR3: CATYSGLANSYEQYF

V: TRBV5-1
D: NA
J: TRBJ1-2
size: once
DNA: TGCGCCAGCAGCTGGCACACCGACTTGAGCGGGGGCTACACCTTC
CDR3: CASSWHTDLSGGYTF

V: TRBV5-1
D: NA
J: TRBJ2-7
size: NA
DNA: TGCGCCAGCAGCTTGGAGGGAGGGGGGTCCCCCTACGAGCAGTACTTC
CDR3: CASSLEGGGSPYEQYF

V: TRBV4-1
D: NA
J: TRBJ2-3
size: NA
DNA: TGCGCCAGCAGCCAAACAGGGACCTTAGGGTGGGATACGCAGTATTTT
CDR3: CASSQTGTLGWDTQYF

V: TRBV18
D: TRBD1
J: TRBJ2-3
size: NA
DNA: TGTGCCAGCTCACCACGCGGACAGGGGGCGAATACGCAGTATTTT
CDR3: CASSPRGQGANTQYF

V: TRBV2
D: TRBD1
J: TRBJ2-7
size: NA
DNA: TGTGCCAGCTTGGCGGACAGGGGGCTTTACGAGCAGTACTTC
CDR3: CASLADRGLYEQYF

V: TRBV4-1
D: TRBD2
J: TRBJ2-5
size: NA
DNA: TGCGCCAGCAGCCAACTGGGACTACAAGAGACCCAGTACTTC
CDR3: CASSQLGLQETQYF